One sample yielded the 27 T cell receptor beta chains listed below, sequenced in a study of cytomegalovirus exposure and HLA in healthy donors. The PCR had 60 Vbeta and 13 Jbeta primers. Sequencing was performed with immunoSEQ multiplex PCR; in TCRdb, only in-frame clones are kept and a portion is missing. The sample consists of a few hundred thousand clones, around 80% of them appearing once. The sample comprised PBMCs. These receptors were taken from a man under 40 in good health and CMV-seronegative.

The J gene is TRBJ2-5, the V gene TRBV11-2, with TRBD2 matching 9 bases. With 1 base clipped from V and 5 bases from J, the junction kept 8 bases outside the gene matches. The CDR3 runs 16 residues. Per germline, CDR1 SGHAT and CDR2 FQNNGV. In nucleotides, the CDR3 is TGTGCCAGCAGCTTAGGCGGGGGGGCAGAGGGGGAGACCCAGTACTTC. Residues: CASSLGGGAEGETQYF.

The J gene is TRBJ1-2, the V gene TRBV21-1; TRBD1 is taken as the D call from the table, unchecked against the DNA. TRBV21-1 is a pseudogene. The CDR3 spans 13 residues. The CDR3 sequence is CASSSRLSYGYTF. In DNA, the CDR3 is TGTGCCAGCAGCAGCAGGCTTTCCTATGGCTACACCTTC.

The chain carries TRBV5-1 and TRBJ2-7; 8 bases agree with TRBD2. Germline V CDR1 and CDR2: SGHRS, YFSETQ. Trimming at V came to 0 bases and at J to 0 bases, leaving 2 bases not matched to a gene. The CDR3 length is 15 residues. This CDR3 reads CASSLAGGSSYEQYF. The CDR3 nucleotides are TGCGCCAGCAGCTTGGCGGGGGGGAGCTCCTACGAGCAGTACTTC.

The J gene is TRBJ1-1, the V gene TRBV5-1; 9 nucleotides match TRBD1. Trimming cost V 4 bases and J 5 bases; bases outside gene matches: 9. Looked up from germline, CDR1 is SGHRS and CDR2 is YFSETQ. This CDR3 spans 15 amino acids. The CDR3 nucleotides are TGCGCCAGCAGCCTATTTACAGGGGGCGGAACTGAAGCTTTCTTT. This codes for CASSLFTGGGTEAFF.

This clone was counted a few times. The rearrangement uses TRBV5-1 and TRBJ2-3; perhaps TRBD2 as D (5 bases). This CDR3 has 15 residues. Trimming removed 1 base at V and 0 bases at J, with 9 bases between. Germline CDR1 and CDR2: SGHRS and YFSETQ. CDR3 residues: CASSLRETSTDTQYF. The CDR3 nucleotides are TGCGCCAGCAGCTTGCGGGAAACCAGCACAGATACGCAGTATTTT.

As concerns this clone: Additional DNA sequences in this sample encode the identical CDR3. This chain links TRBV7-2 with TRBJ2-5; the match to TRBD2 covers 13 bases. The CDR3 totals 16 residues. Germline V gene sequence: CDR1 SGHTA, CDR2 FQGNSA. With V trimmed by 1 base and J by 1 base, 0 bases remained unmatched. The CDR3: CASSLGLAGGQETQYF. The CDR3 region has the DNA TGTGCCAGCAGCTTAGGACTAGCGGGGGGCCAAGAGACCCAGTACTTC.

This chain links TRBV7-9 with TRBJ2-5; a possible D gene is TRBD2 (6 bases). Germline CDR1 is SEHNR and CDR2 is FQNEAQ (reference sequence). CDR3 length equals 17 residues. V was shortened by 3 bases and J by 2 bases, with 19 bases between the two germline ends. The CDR3 region has the DNA TGTGCCAGCAGCTTGGGGCTCGGGACTCACGTACAAGAGACCCAGTACTTC. This translates into CASSLGLGTHVQETQYF.

This chain uses TRBV19 with TRBJ2-5, with 9 bases that match TRBD1. The germline V gene has CDR1 LNHDA and CDR2 SQIVND (reference sequence). The trim removed 5 bases at V and 5 bases at J, leaving 12 bases unmatched. The CDR3 is made up of 16 amino acids. The CDR3 spells CASSGRTGETRETQYF. CDR3 DNA sequence: TGTGCCAGTAGTGGCCGGACAGGGGAAACTAGGGAGACCCAGTACTTC.

The chain combines TRBV6-5 with TRBJ1-1, with D perhaps TRBD1 (6 bases). The CDR3 loop spans 15 amino acids. Germline V gene sequence: CDR1 MNHEY, CDR2 SVGAGI. The V end was cut by 4 bases, the J end by 0 bases, with 12 bases between. CDR3: CASSSAGELNTEAFF. The CDR3 coding sequence is TGTGCCAGCAGTTCCGCAGGGGAACTGAACACTGAAGCTTTCTTT.

V usage is TRBV7-9 and J usage is TRBJ2-2; D might be TRBD2 (6 bases). The CDR3 has 17 amino acids. V lost 8 bases to trimming and J lost 7 bases, with 26 bases between them. CDR1 SEHNR and CDR2 FQNEAQ come from the germline V gene (reference sequence). The CDR3 DNA reads as TGTGCCAGCCAGATGGCCCCTGTGCGGGGCTCGAGCGGGGAGCTGTTTTTT. Translation: CASQMAPVRGSSGELFF.

In its sample, this clone was seen once. The sample carries other DNA sequences with the same CDR3. The CDR3 bases are TGTGCCAGCTCACCGGGACAGGGGGCTTACGAGCAGTACTTC. Its protein is CASSPGQGAYEQYF. The chain is built from TRBV18 and TRBJ2-7, with 12 bases fitting TRBD1. CDR1 and CDR2 from the germline V gene are KGHSH and LQKENI. The V and J ends lost 3 bases and 4 bases, in that order; junction bases with no gene match: 1. This CDR3 has 14 residues.

In its sample, this clone was seen a few times. For the CDR3, the DNA is TGTGCCAGCAGCTTATCTGGGCAAACTGAAGCTTTCTTT. Translation: CASSLSGQTEAFF. The rearrangement joins TRBV7-9 to TRBJ1-1; D is undetermined. Germline CDR1 and CDR2: SEHNR and FQNEAQ (reference sequence). The CDR3 is 13 amino acids. V gave up 2 bases and J gave up 5 bases, with 9 bases separating them.

The chain couples TRBV5-8 to TRBJ2-3; D is possibly TRBD1 (5 bases). V lost 3 bases to trimming and J lost 2 bases, with 13 bases between them. The germline V gene encodes CDR1 SGHTS and CDR2 YDEGEE. The CDR3 contains 15 residues. For the CDR3, the DNA is TGTGCCAGCAGCTCCAGGGCCCTGGTCACAGATACGCAGTATTTT. Encoded protein: CASSSRALVTDTQYF.

This clone was detected a few times. The chain has TRBV27 and TRBJ2-2, with 7 bases that match TRBD1. Germline V CDR1 and CDR2: MNHEY, SMNVEV (reference sequence). CDR3 length: 16 residues. V shed 5 bases, J shed 2 bases, and the junction held 8 bases outside the gene matches. The CDR3 is CASSRNRGLNTGELFF. CDR3 DNA sequence: TGTGCCAGCAGTCGAAACAGGGGTTTAAACACCGGGGAGCTGTTTTTT.

The rearrangement joins TRBV9 to TRBJ2-7, with 9 bases fitting TRBD1. Per the germline V gene, CDR1 is SGDLS and CDR2 is YYNGEE. The V and J ends lost 4 bases and 4 bases, in that order; junction bases with no gene match: 6. CDR3 length: 14 amino acids. CDR3 bases: TGTGCCAGCAGCCCCCGGGACAGGGTTTACGAGCAGTACTTC. Protein product: CASSPRDRVYEQYF.

The chain has TRBV19 and TRBJ1-3, with D unresolved. V lost 7 bases to trimming and J lost 0 bases, with 7 bases between them. Germline CDR1 is LNHDA and CDR2 is SQIVND (reference sequence). The CDR3 loop spans 13 amino acids. CDR3: CASTPRSGNTIYF. As DNA, the CDR3 is TGTGCCAGTACCCCCCGCTCTGGAAACACCATATATTTT.

V and J are TRBV10-1 and TRBJ2-2; 12 nucleotides align to TRBD2. Germline loops: CDR1 WNHNN, CDR2 SYGVQD (reference sequence). The CDR3 consists of 18 residues. With V trimmed by 6 bases and J by 4 bases, 12 bases remained unmatched. The CDR3 DNA is TGCGCCAGCAGCCGGACTAGCGGGGCCGGCCAGGGCACCGGGGAGCTGTTTTTT. This translates into CASSRTSGAGQGTGELFF.

Only a few counts were recorded for this clone. The chain is built from TRBV11-2 and TRBJ2-7; perhaps TRBD2 as D (6 bases). This CDR3 has 11 amino acids. The V end was cut by 3 bases, the J end by 7 bases, with 7 bases between. CDR1 and CDR2 (germline): SGHAT, FQNNGV. CDR3 loop: CASSFGGEQYF. The CDR3 bases are TGTGCCAGCAGCTTCGGGGGAGAGCAGTACTTC.

The chain recombines TRBV14 with TRBJ2-3; possible D gene TRBD2, 7 bases. The ends were cut back, 4 bases at V and 1 base at J, with 12 bases in the middle. The CDR3 loop spans 15 amino acids. Germline V gene sequence: CDR1 SGHDN, CDR2 FVKESK. CDR3 in DNA: TGTGCCAGCAGCCCGAGGGGGAGGGGCACAGATACGCAGTATTTT. This codes for CASSPRGRGTDTQYF.

This chain uses TRBV6-1 with TRBJ2-7; D gene ambiguous. The germline CDR1 and CDR2 sequences are MNHNS and SASEGT. V lost 2 bases, J lost 2 bases, and 7 bases lay in between. The CDR3 totals 13 residues. The CDR3 reads CASSERLPYEQYF. CDR3 DNA sequence: TGTGCCAGCAGTGAACGGTTACCCTACGAGCAGTACTTC.

This clone was counted a few times. The rearrangement joins TRBV7-9 to TRBJ2-3, with D perhaps TRBD1 (6 bases). V lost 5 bases to trimming and J lost 5 bases, with 17 bases between them. Germline V gene data show CDR1 as SEHNR and CDR2 as FQNEAQ (reference sequence). The CDR3 sequence is 15 residues long. The DNA of the CDR3 is TGTGCCAGCAGCAGGGGGAGCGAGCTCAAAGATACGCAGTATTTT. This encodes CASSRGSELKDTQYF.

This chain links TRBV2 with TRBJ1-1, with D maybe TRBD1 (5 bases). Trimming shortened V by 8 bases and J by 8 bases, and 15 bases separated the two germline ends. The germline gives CDR1 SNHLY, CDR2 FYNNEI. This CDR3 region has 12 residues. The DNA for the CDR3 is TGTGCCAGCCTCCCGTACCAGGGAGAAGCTTTCTTT. Translation: CASLPYQGEAFF.

The genes are TRBV6-6 and TRBJ1-2; D perhaps matches TRBD1 (5 bases). The CDR3 has 16 amino acids. Per germline, CDR1 MNHNY and CDR2 SVGAGI (reference sequence). Trimming removed 3 bases from V and 3 bases from J, with 17 bases in between. The CDR3 nucleotides are TGTGCCAGCAGTTATACAAGGCAGGGATGGGACTATGGCTACACCTTC. This sequence encodes CASSYTRQGWDYGYTF.

The chain is built from TRBV7-3 and TRBJ1-1; 8 bases fit TRBD1. The CDR3 is made up of 15 amino acids. Germline CDR1 reads SGHTA; CDR2 reads FQGTGA. V dropped 2 bases and J dropped 1; count of bases not matched to a gene: 3. The CDR3 is CASSLQGARNTEAFF. The CDR3 DNA follows: TGTGCCAGCAGCTTACAGGGGGCAAGGAACACTGAAGCTTTCTTT.

The sample holds one count of this clone. The gene calls are TRBV7-2 and TRBJ1-4; 8 positions agree with TRBD1. This CDR3 is built from 15 residues. Germline V gives CDR1 SGHTA, CDR2 FQGNSA. V lost 5 bases and J lost 8; bases outside the gene matches: 10. CDR3 sequence (DNA): TGTGCCAGCAGCGCCGACAGGGGAAGTTGGGAAAAACTGTTTTTT. The encoded protein is CASSADRGSWEKLFF. The complete variable domain, with remaining parts taken from reference TRBV7-2 and TRBJ1-4, reads GAGVSQSPSNKVTEKGKDVELRCDPISGHTALYWYRQSLGQGLEFLIYFQGNSAPDKSGLPSDRFSAERTGGSVSTLTIQRTQQEDSAVYLCASSADRGSWEKLFFGSGTQLSVL.

V usage is TRBV2 and J usage is TRBJ2-1, with TRBD2 identical over 12 bases. V trimming: 5 bases; J trimming: 8 bases; junction bases outside the gene matches: 7. Germline V gene sequence: CDR1 SNHLY, CDR2 FYNNEI. This CDR3 is 15 amino acids long. In DNA form, the CDR3 reads TGTGCCAGCAGTAACGAACGACTAGCGGGGGATGAGCAGTTCTTC. It yields the protein CASSNERLAGDEQFF. Full variable domain (missing parts from reference TRBV2 and TRBJ2-1): EPEVTQTPSHQVTQMGQEVILRCVPISNHLYFYWYRQILGQKVEFLVSFYNNEISEKSEIFDDQFSVERPDGSNFTLKIRSTKLEDSAMYFCASSNERLAGDEQFFGPGTRLTVL.

This chain joins TRBV5-4 and TRBJ2-1, with TRBD2 as a possible D gene (5 bases). V was trimmed by 0 bases and J by 2 bases, leaving 9 bases between them. Germline V gives CDR1 SGHNT, CDR2 YYREEE (reference sequence). This CDR3 has 15 amino acids. The CDR3 reads CASSLGSGPYNEQFF. CDR3 bases: TGTGCCAGCAGCTTGGGAAGCGGACCCTACAATGAGCAGTTCTTC.